The entry below gives a single T cell receptor (beta chain) sequence along with its context. Its antigen is undetermined. The bulk TCR libraries were made with methods described before and with listed TCR primers. TCRdb itself ran the PCR reads through MiXCR, one entry per CDR3 protein. The sample yields approximately 550,000 distinct CDR3 sequences, around 23% seen once. The source of the sample is a study of molecular identifiers for immune sequencing clone quantification. Study results and caveats: In naive cells, clones above 20 RNA copies held under 1% of molecules, whereas in effector cells they held over 97%.

There are 14 residues in the CDR3. Between the trimmed V and J ends, which lost 4 bases and 2 bases, there was a span of 15 bases. Germline V gene data show CDR1 as SQVTM and CDR2 as ANQGSEA. This sequence joins TRBV29-1 and TRBJ2-7, with D possibly TRBD2 on 5 matching bases. The sequenced material came from naive CD8+ T cells from blood, with Jurkat cell RNA spiked in. This sample's subset: FACS-sorted CD8+CD4-CCR7+CD45RA+ naive T cells. The origin of this receptor is a human donor in good health. Some libraries in this study had Jurkat cell RNA spiked in. Here the CDR3 DNA reads TGCAGCGTTGTAGAGACTACAACAACCTACGAGCAGTACTTC. Amino acids: CSVVETTTTYEQYF.